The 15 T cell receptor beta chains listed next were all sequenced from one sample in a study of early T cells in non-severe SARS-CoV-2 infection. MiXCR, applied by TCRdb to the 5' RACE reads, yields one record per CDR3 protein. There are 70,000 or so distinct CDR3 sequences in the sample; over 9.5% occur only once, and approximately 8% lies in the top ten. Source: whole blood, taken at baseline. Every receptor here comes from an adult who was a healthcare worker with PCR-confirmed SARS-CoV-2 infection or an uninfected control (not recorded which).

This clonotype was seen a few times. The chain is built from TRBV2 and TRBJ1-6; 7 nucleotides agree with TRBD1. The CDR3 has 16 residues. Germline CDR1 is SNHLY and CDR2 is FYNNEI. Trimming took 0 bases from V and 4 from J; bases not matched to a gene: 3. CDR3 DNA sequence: TGTGCCAGCAGTGAAGCGCGACAGGGATATAATTCACCCCTCCACTTT. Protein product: CASSEARQGYNSPLHF.

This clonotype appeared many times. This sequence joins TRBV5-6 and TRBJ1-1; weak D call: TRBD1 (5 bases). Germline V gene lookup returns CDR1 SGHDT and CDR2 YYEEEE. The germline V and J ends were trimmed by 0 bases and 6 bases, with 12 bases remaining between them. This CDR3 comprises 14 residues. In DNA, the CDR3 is TGTGCCAGCAGCTTGGTCAGGGATGGGGCTGAAGCTTTCTTT. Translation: CASSLVRDGAEAFF.

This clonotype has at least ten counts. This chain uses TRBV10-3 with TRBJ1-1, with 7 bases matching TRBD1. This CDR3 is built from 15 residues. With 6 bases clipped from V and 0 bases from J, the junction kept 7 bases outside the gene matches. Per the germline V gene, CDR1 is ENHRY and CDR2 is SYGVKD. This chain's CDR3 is CAIRNRQGLNTEAFF. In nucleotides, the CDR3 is TGTGCCATCAGAAACCGACAGGGTTTGAACACTGAAGCTTTCTTT.

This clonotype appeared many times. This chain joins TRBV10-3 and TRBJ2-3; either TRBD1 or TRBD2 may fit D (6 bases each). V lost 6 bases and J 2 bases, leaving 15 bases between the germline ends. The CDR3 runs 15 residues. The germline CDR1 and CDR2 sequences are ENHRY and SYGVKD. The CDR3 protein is CAISQRGEPTDTQYF. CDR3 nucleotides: TGTGCCATCAGCCAAAGGGGGGAACCCACAGATACGCAGTATTTT.

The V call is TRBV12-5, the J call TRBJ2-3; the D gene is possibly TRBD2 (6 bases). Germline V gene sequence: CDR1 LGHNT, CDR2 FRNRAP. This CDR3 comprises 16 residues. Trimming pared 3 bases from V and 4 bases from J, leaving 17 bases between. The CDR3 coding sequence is TGTGCTAGTGGTTTAGGCACTAGCAGTTTGGCAGATACGCAGTATTTT. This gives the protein CASGLGTSSLADTQYF.

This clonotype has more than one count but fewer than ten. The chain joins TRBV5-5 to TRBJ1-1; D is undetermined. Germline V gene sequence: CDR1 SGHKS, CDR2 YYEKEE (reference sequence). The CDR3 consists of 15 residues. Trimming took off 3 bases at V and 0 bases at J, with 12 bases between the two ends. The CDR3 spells CASSWGLFMNTEAFF. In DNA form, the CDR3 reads TGTGCCAGCAGCTGGGGATTATTTATGAACACTGAAGCTTTCTTT.

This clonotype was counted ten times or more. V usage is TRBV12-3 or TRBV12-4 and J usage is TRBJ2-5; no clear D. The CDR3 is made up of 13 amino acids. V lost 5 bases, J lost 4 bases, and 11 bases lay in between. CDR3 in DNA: TGTGCCAGCAGTCCTCACAGTCCAGAGACCCAGTACTTC. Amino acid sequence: CASSPHSPETQYF.

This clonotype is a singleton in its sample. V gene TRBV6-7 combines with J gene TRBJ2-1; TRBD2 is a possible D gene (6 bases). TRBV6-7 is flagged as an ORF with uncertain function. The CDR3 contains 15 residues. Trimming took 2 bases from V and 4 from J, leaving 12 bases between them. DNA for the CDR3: TGTGCCAGCAGTTACACGGGGGAGCCATACAATGAGCAGTTCTTC. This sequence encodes CASSYTGEPYNEQFF.

Here the CDR3 reads CASSERDRGPNTGELFF. For the CDR3, the DNA is TGTGCCAGCAGCGAGAGGGACAGGGGCCCGAACACCGGGGAGCTGTTTTTT. The V gene is TRBV9, the J gene TRBJ2-2; 10 bases line up with TRBD1. The CDR3 contains 17 residues. The germline gives CDR1 SGDLS, CDR2 YYNGEE. After removal of 3 bases from V and 0 bases from J, the junction contained 5 bases not matched to a gene.

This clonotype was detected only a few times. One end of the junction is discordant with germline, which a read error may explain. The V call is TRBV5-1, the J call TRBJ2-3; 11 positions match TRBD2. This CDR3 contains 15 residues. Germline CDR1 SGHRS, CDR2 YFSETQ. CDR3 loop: CAISLELAGADTQYF. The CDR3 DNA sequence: TGCGCCATCAGCTTGGAACTAGCGGGGGCAGATACGCAGTATTTT.

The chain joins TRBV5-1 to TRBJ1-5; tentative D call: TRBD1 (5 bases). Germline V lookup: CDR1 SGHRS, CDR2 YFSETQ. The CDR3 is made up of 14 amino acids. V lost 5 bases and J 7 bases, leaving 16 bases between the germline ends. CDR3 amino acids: CASRGTPEAQPQHF. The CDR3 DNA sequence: TGCGCCAGCAGGGGGACCCCGGAGGCCCAGCCCCAGCATTTT.

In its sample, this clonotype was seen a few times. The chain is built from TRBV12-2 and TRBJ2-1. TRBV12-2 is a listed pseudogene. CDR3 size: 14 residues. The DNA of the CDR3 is TGTGCAAGTCGCTTAGGGCACAATTACAATGAGCAGTTCTTC. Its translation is CASRLGHNYNEQFF.

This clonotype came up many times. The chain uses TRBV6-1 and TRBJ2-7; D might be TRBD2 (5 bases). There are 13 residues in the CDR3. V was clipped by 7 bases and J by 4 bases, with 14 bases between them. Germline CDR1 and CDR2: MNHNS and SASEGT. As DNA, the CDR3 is TGTGCCAGCACTGGACTTGTTTTTTACGAGCAGTACTTC. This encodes CASTGLVFYEQYF.

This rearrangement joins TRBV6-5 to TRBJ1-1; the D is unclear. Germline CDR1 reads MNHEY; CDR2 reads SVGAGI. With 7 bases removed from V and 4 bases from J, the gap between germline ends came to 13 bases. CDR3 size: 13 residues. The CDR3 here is CASTQTGGTEAFF. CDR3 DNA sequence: TGTGCCAGCACCCAAACGGGAGGCACTGAAGCTTTCTTT.

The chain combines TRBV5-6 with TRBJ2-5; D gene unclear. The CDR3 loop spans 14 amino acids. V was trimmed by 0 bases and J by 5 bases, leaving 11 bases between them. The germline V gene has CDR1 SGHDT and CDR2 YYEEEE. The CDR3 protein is CASSLDRVSETQYF. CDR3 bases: TGTGCCAGCAGCTTGGATAGGGTATCGGAGACCCAGTACTTC.